The 25 T cell receptor beta chains in this list originate from one sample, sequenced in a study of cytomegalovirus exposure and HLA in healthy donors. PCR primers comprised 60 Vbeta and 13 Jbeta primers. Repertoires were generated with immunoSEQ multiplex PCR, while TCRdb's copy carries only in-frame clones and drops some. Of tens of thousands of clones detected, around 81% appear once; the ten largest clones hold 0.45% to 0.6%. Material: PBMCs. The receptors shown here come from a man aged 25 to 40 in good health and CMV-seronegative.

This sequence joins TRBV5-4 and TRBJ1-2, with D unresolved. V dropped 3 bases and J dropped 4 bases, with 16 bases sitting between them. The germline CDR1 and CDR2 sequences are SGHNT and YYREEE (reference sequence). CDR3 length equals 15 residues. DNA for the CDR3: TGTGCCAGCAGCTATAACAAACCAACCTTCTATGGCTACACCTTC. This encodes CASSYNKPTFYGYTF.

The DNA for the CDR3 is TGTGCCAGCAGCTTCGGAGATAGCAATCAGCCCCAGCATTTT. Translation gives CASSFGDSNQPQHF. The chain couples TRBV7-9 to TRBJ1-5; D uncertain. The germline CDR1 and CDR2 sequences are SEHNR and FQNEAQ (reference sequence). The CDR3 is made up of 14 amino acids. V was shortened by 3 bases and J by 0 bases, with 6 bases between the two germline ends.

This chain links TRBV25-1 with TRBJ1-6; 7 bases are shared with TRBD1. V lost 7 bases, J lost 2 bases, and 2 bases stayed unmatched. CDR1 is MGHDK, CDR2 SYGVNS, per germline. The CDR3 contains 14 residues. CDR3 DNA: TGTGCCAGCAAAGGGACAGCCTATAATTCACCCCTCCACTTT. Protein product: CASKGTAYNSPLHF.

In this sample, this clone turned up once. The rearrangement joins TRBV2 to TRBJ2-1, with TRBD2 matching 8 bases. The CDR3 is 14 residues long. The J segment lost 6 bases and the V segment lost 4 bases, leaving 5 bases of the junction unmatched. Germline CDR1 reads SNHLY; CDR2 reads FYNNEI. CDR3 sequence reads: CASSVLGLANEQFF. The CDR3 DNA reads TGTGCCAGCAGTGTCCTCGGACTAGCCAATGAGCAGTTCTTC.

The genes are TRBV19 and TRBJ2-3, with 9 bases fitting TRBD2. This CDR3 region has 16 residues. Germline CDR1 LNHDA, CDR2 SQIVND (reference sequence). Trimming removed 3 bases from V and 5 bases from J; junction bases left unmatched: 9. The CDR3 DNA reads as TGTGCCAGTAGTATGAACCTAGCGGGAAGTGGAGATACGCAGTATTTT. Protein: CASSMNLAGSGDTQYF.

The chain links TRBV9 to TRBJ2-5, with TRBD1 matching over 8 bases. CDR3 length: 14 amino acids. The ends lost 4 bases at V and 5 bases at J; junction bases unmatched: 7. Looked up from germline, CDR1 is SGDLS and CDR2 is YYNGEE. CDR3 sequence reads: CASSTLTGEETQYF. The CDR3 DNA reads as TGTGCCAGCAGCACGCTGACAGGGGAGGAGACCCAGTACTTC.

This sequence joins TRBV16 and TRBJ2-7; D perhaps matches TRBD2 (6 bases). The CDR3 has 15 residues. The V gene's germline CDR1 is KGHSY and CDR2 FQNENV. V shed 1 base and J shed 9 bases, with 19 bases lying between them. The CDR3 here is CASSQFRRGDAGQYF. CDR3 DNA: TGTGCCAGCAGCCAATTTCGGCGGGGTGACGCGGGGCAGTACTTC. Full variable domain (outside the CDR3, taken from reference TRBV16 and TRBJ2-7): GEEVAQTPKHLVRGEGQKAKLYCAPIKGHSYVFWYQQVLKNEFKFLISFQNENVFDETGMPKERFSAKCLPNSPCSLEIQATKLEDSAVYFCASSQFRRGDAGQYFGPGTRLTVT.

This clone came up once. V usage is TRBV19 and J usage is TRBJ1-1; D unresolved. Germline V CDR1 and CDR2: LNHDA, SQIVND (reference sequence). This CDR3 region has 14 residues. The V end was cut by 3 bases, the J end by 0 bases, with 8 bases between. In nucleotides, the CDR3 is TGTGCCAGTAGTATCTTCAACATGAACACTGAAGCTTTCTTT. It encodes CASSIFNMNTEAFF.

This chain uses TRBV5-1 with TRBJ1-1, with D possibly being TRBD1 (6 bases). This CDR3 has 15 residues. CDR1 and CDR2 from the germline V gene are SGHRS and YFSETQ. V dropped 3 bases and J dropped 5 bases, with 17 bases sitting between them. CDR3 region: CASSSRASGETEAFF. CDR3 DNA: TGCGCCAGCAGCTCTCGGGCATCAGGGGAGACTGAAGCTTTCTTT. Full variable domain (outside the CDR3, taken from reference TRBV5-1 and TRBJ1-1): KAGVTQTPRYLIKTRGQQVTLSCSPISGHRSVSWYQQTPGQGLQFLFEYFSETQRNKGNFPGRFSGRQFSNSRSEMNVSTLELGDSALYLCASSSRASGETEAFFGQGTRLTVV.

This clone was seen a single time. The chain is built from TRBV25-1 and TRBJ2-7; 7 nucleotides agree with TRBD1. The J segment lost 2 bases and the V segment lost 5 bases, leaving 9 bases of the junction unmatched. The CDR3 runs to 15 residues. Germline CDR1 is MGHDK and CDR2 is SYGVNS. The CDR3 nucleotides read TGTGCCAGCAGTCCAAGGGGGCGTCCAACCTACGAGCAGTACTTC. Protein: CASSPRGRPTYEQYF.

The V gene is TRBV18, the J gene TRBJ1-2; D possibly corresponds to TRBD1 (6 bases). Germline CDR1 is KGHSH and CDR2 is LQKENI. V shed 3 bases and J shed 6 bases, with 14 bases lying between them. This CDR3 region has 14 residues. The CDR3 here is CASSPQTGLDGYTF. In DNA form, the CDR3 reads TGTGCCAGCTCACCCCAAACAGGGTTGGATGGCTACACCTTC.

The gene calls are TRBV5-6 and TRBJ2-5; the D is unclear. This CDR3 has 16 amino acids. Trimming pared 2 bases from V and 4 bases from J, leaving 18 bases between. Per the germline V gene, CDR1 is SGHDT and CDR2 is YYEEEE. CDR3 nucleotides: TGTGCCAGCAGCTTTTCCTCTTCCGGGTCAAGAGAGACCCAGTACTTC. Its protein product is CASSFSSSGSRETQYF.

V gene TRBV11-2 combines with J gene TRBJ2-1; 13 bases are a match to TRBD2. The CDR3 spans 18 residues. Trimming removed 5 bases from V and 0 bases from J; junction bases left unmatched: 7. The germline gives CDR1 SGHAT, CDR2 FQNNGV. The CDR3 coding sequence is TGTGCCAGCAGCCCGACTAGCGGGGGGCCGAGCTCCTACAATGAGCAGTTCTTC. Protein sequence: CASSPTSGGPSSYNEQFF.

This chain links TRBV20-1 with TRBJ2-7; tentative D call: TRBD1 (7 bases). Germline V gene sequence: CDR1 DFQATT, CDR2 SNEGSKA (reference sequence). This CDR3 is built from 11 residues. V lost 5 bases, J lost 7 bases, and 12 bases lay in between. The CDR3, as DNA: TGCAGTGCTGCCCAGGGGGGAGAGCAGTACTTC. Translation gives CSAAQGGEQYF.

The rearrangement uses TRBV5-1 and TRBJ2-1; TRBD2 aligns across 11 bases. The CDR3 extends over 16 amino acids. Germline assignment: CDR1 SGHRS and CDR2 YFSETQ. V trimming: 4 bases; J trimming: 7 bases; junction bases outside the gene matches: 10. CDR3 DNA: TGCGCCAGCAGCCTTTACACTAGCGGGAGAGGGAATGAGCAGTTCTTC. It is translated as CASSLYTSGRGNEQFF. Using reference TRBV5-1 and TRBJ2-1 for the parts outside the CDR3, the full variable domain is KAGVTQTPRYLIKTRGQQVTLSCSPISGHRSVSWYQQTPGQGLQFLFEYFSETQRNKGNFPGRFSGRQFSNSRSEMNVSTLELGDSALYLCASSLYTSGRGNEQFFGPGTRLTVL.

The chain links TRBV21-1 to TRBJ1-3; no check of the table's D call, TRBD1, against the DNA was made. TRBV21-1 is recorded as a pseudogene. The CDR3 spans 17 residues. The chain's CDR3 is CASSLKGTGERGNTIYF. CDR3 nucleotides: TGTGCCAGCAGCCTAAAAGGGACAGGGGAGCGGGGAAACACCATATATTTT.

The chain couples TRBV10-1 to TRBJ2-3; D possibly corresponds to TRBD2 (5 bases). The CDR3 is 15 amino acids. Trimming stripped 0 bases from V and 1 base from J, with 8 bases between. Germline V CDR1 and CDR2: WNHNN, SYGVQD (reference sequence). The CDR3 bases are TGCGCCAGCAGTGAGTCAGCGGTCCGCACAGATACGCAGTATTTT. This encodes CASSESAVRTDTQYF.

V usage is TRBV6-5 and J usage is TRBJ2-5, with a weak D call TRBD1 (5 bases). This CDR3 contains 14 residues. Germline assignment: CDR1 MNHEY and CDR2 SVGAGI. V was pared by 2 bases and J by 5 bases, with 12 bases between. The CDR3 here is CASSYRGEVETQYF. The CDR3 bases are TGTGCCAGCAGTTACAGGGGCGAGGTGGAGACCCAGTACTTC.

The chain is built from TRBV13 and TRBJ2-1; 11 bases are shared with TRBD2. Trimming cost V 6 bases and J 15 bases; bases outside gene matches: 16. Looked up from germline, CDR1 is PRHDT and CDR2 is FYEKMQ (reference sequence). CDR3 size: 15 residues. DNA of the CDR3: TGTGCCAGCAGAACATCGACTAGCGGGAATGCTTTAGGGTTCTTC. It is translated as CASRTSTSGNALGFF.

This clone was counted between two and nine times. The CDR3 coding sequence is TGTGCCAGCAGAGGAAGGCAGGGGTTGAACACTGAAGCTTTCTTT. This codes for CASRGRQGLNTEAFF. The genes are TRBV6-5 and TRBJ1-1; D possibly corresponds to TRBD1 (6 bases). The CDR3 sequence is 15 residues long. CDR1 MNHEY and CDR2 SVGAGI come from the germline V gene. V lost 6 bases to trimming and J lost 0 bases, with 14 bases between them.

This chain connects TRBV9 to TRBJ1-3, with a weak D call TRBD1 (6 bases). CDR1 is SGDLS and CDR2 is YYNGEE in the germline V gene. The length of the CDR3 is 14 residues. Trimming removed 2 bases from V and 4 bases from J, with 10 bases in between. CDR3 in DNA: TGTGCCAGCAGCGTTGGGACATACGGAAACACCATATATTTT. Residues: CASSVGTYGNTIYF. Variable domain in full (rest from reference TRBV9 and TRBJ1-3): DSGVTQTPKHLITATGQRVTLRCSPRSGDLSVYWYQQSLDQGLQFLIQYYNGEERAKGNILERFSAQQFPDLHSELNLSSLELGDSALYFCASSVGTYGNTIYFGEGSWLTVV.

The chain has TRBV27 and TRBJ2-1; 8 bases match TRBD2. CDR1 and CDR2 from the germline V gene are MNHEY and SMNVEV (reference sequence). V shed 2 bases, J shed 7 bases, and the junction held 7 bases outside the gene matches. CDR3 length: 15 amino acids. CDR3 sequence reads: CASSLRRGAWNEQFF. In DNA, the CDR3 is TGTGCCAGCAGTTTACGGCGGGGGGCTTGGAATGAGCAGTTCTTC.

This sequence joins TRBV7-2 and TRBJ1-5; 8 bases match TRBD1. Germline V gives CDR1 SGHTA, CDR2 FQGNSA. The CDR3 totals 15 residues. V shed 5 bases and J 3 bases; nucleotides not matched to a gene: 6. CDR3 residues: CASSPGQGVNQPQHF. The CDR3 DNA sequence: TGTGCCAGCAGCCCAGGACAGGGAGTCAATCAGCCCCAGCATTTT.

In nucleotides, the CDR3 is TGTGCCAGCAGTTCCCGTGGGACTAGCGGGGCACATACGCAGTATTTT. This translates into CASSSRGTSGAHTQYF. V and J are TRBV2 and TRBJ2-3; the match to TRBD2 covers 13 bases. V was clipped by 5 bases and J by 7 bases; unmatched bases: 9. CDR3 length: 16 amino acids. The germline CDR1 and CDR2 sequences are SNHLY and FYNNEI.

This clone was counted a few times. The rearrangement joins TRBV7-2 to TRBJ2-7; possibly TRBD1 for D (6 bases). In germline, CDR1 is SGHTA, CDR2 FQGNSA. The V gene lost 6 bases and the J gene lost 2 bases, with 14 bases spanning the gap. The CDR3 spans 14 residues. This chain's CDR3 is CASSSRAGAYEQYF. The CDR3 bases are TGTGCCAGCAGTAGCCGGGCAGGGGCCTACGAGCAGTACTTC.